The rows below give T cell receptor beta chains drawn from one sample of a study of regulatory T cells in long-lasting Graves disease. TCRdb re-called the multiplex PCR reads through MiXCR, storing one row per CDR3 protein. Altogether more than 450,000 distinct CDR3 sequences are present, under 20% being singletons, with the ten largest covering 12%. These same records also appear under a second study, on T cells in Graves' hyperthyroidism and ophthalmopathy.

The input for sequencing was peripheral blood mononuclear cells (PBMCs), taken at new diagnosis, from a patient treated with antithyroid drugs. Receptors originate from a man aged 40-55 years with Graves disease. Both conserved end residues are part of each CDR3.

j_call v_call cdr3_aa
TRBJ2-2 TRBV12-3/TRBV12-4 CASSFPQGSGGELFF
TRBJ2-7 TRBV20-1 CSARDRTSGSEQYF
TRBJ2-1 TRBV6-1 CASRPTGVGFNEQFF
TRBJ2-7 TRBV18 CASSPEGQFSYEQYF
TRBJ2-3 TRBV24-1 CATRATGGAEDTQYF
TRBJ2-1 TRBV27 CASSTKSGRGSPEQFF
TRBJ2-1 TRBV28 CASSLGLAGDFYNEQFF
TRBJ2-2 TRBV12-3/TRBV12-4 CASSPGTSPFGGELFF
TRBJ2-2 TRBV28 CASLAGYKGTGELFF
TRBJ2-7 TRBV19 CASSQYKGVEQYF
TRBJ2-7 TRBV20-1 CSANSGGSSYEQYF
TRBJ2-7 TRBV4-2 CASSQVAGISYEQYF
TRBJ2-2 TRBV6-5 CASSYTSGRGTGELFF
TRBJ2-2 TRBV2 CASSADRANTGELFF